This record covers a single T cell receptor beta chain. CDR3 length: 17 residues. V dropped 2 bases and J dropped 3 bases, with 18 bases sitting between them. Germline CDR1 is SGHDT and CDR2 is YYEEEE. Assay: immunoSEQ multiplex PCR; the TCRdb copy retains only in-frame clones and omits some. The table includes about 49,000 clones, approximately 50% detected once. This sample was included in a study of cytotoxic CD8 clonotypes in ibrutinib-treated CLL. Study-wide context: Mean per-sample yields comprised around 260,000 productive templates and tens of thousands of productive rearrangements.

This chain links TRBV5-6 with TRBJ1-5; D call uncertain. The sequenced sample was PBMCs, obtained after 12 months of ibrutinib treatment. The receptor comes from a human donor with chronic lymphocytic leukemia. The CDR3 sequence: CASSFWSGLTPNQPQHF. DNA for the CDR3: TGTGCCAGCAGCTTTTGGTCGGGCCTAACCCCCAATCAGCCCCAGCATTTT.